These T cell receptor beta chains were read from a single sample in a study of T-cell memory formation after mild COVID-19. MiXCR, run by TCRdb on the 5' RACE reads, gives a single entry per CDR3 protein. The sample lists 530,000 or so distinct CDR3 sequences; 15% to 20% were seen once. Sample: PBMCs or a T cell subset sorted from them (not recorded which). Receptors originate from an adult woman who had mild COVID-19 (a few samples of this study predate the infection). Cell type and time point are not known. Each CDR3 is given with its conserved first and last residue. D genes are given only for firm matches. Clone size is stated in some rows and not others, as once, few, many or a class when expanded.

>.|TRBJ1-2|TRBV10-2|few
CASSESGGAGYGYTF
TGCGCCAGCAGTGAGTCGGGGGGCGCTGGCTATGGCTACACCTTC
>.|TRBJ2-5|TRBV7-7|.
CASSLTRGVSETQYF
TGTGCCAGCAGCTTAACTCGCGGGGTATCGGAGACCCAGTACTTC
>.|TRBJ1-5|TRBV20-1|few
CSARDQAGDHQPQHF
TGCAGTGCTAGAGATCAAGCAGGGGACCATCAGCCCCAGCATTTT
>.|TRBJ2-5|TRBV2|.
CASSDYGYETQYF
TGTGCCAGCAGTGATTATGGGTATGAGACCCAGTACTTC
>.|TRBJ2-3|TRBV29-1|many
CTGTGVSTDTQYF
TGCACCGGGACTGGGGTGTCGACAGATACGCAGTATTTT
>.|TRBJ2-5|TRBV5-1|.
CASRPRFLLETQYF
TGCGCCAGCAGACCTCGATTCCTATTAGAGACCCAGTACTTC
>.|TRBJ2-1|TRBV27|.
CASSLSGTQLEEQFF
TGTGCCAGCAGTTTATCGGGAACCCAGTTGGAAGAGCAGTTCTTC
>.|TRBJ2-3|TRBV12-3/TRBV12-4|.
CASSLSTPRTDTQYF
TGTGCCAGCAGTTTGTCGACCCCACGCACAGATACGCAGTATTTT
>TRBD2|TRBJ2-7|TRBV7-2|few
CASSTGGGWSYEQYF
TGTGCCAGCTCCACTGGGGGAGGGTGGTCCTACGAGCAGTACTTC
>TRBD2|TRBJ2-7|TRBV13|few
CASSLTSGRARETYEQYF
TGTGCCAGCAGCTTGACTAGCGGGAGGGCCCGGGAAACGTACGAGCAGTACTTC
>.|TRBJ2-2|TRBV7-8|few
CASSTAGQRGGELFF
TGTGCCAGCAGCACTGCGGGACAGCGCGGCGGGGAGCTGTTTTTT
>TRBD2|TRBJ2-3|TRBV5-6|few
CASSLWDSGNTDTQYF
TGTGCCAGCAGCCTGTGGGATAGCGGGAACACAGATACGCAGTATTTT
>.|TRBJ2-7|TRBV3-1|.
CASSQQSAGVVEQYF
TGTGCCAGCAGCCAACAGAGTGCGGGTGTAGTGGAGCAGTACTTC
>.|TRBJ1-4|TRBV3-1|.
CASSYQGTNEKLFF
TGTGCCAGCAGCTACCAGGGGACTAATGAAAAACTGTTTTTT
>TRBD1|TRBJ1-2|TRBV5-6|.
CASTGTGGNYGYTF
TGTGCCAGCACTGGGACAGGGGGAAACTATGGCTACACCTTC
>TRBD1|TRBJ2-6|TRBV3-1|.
CASSQAVPGQGNSGANVLTF
TGTGCCAGCAGCCAAGCCGTTCCGGGACAGGGGAACTCTGGGGCCAACGTCCTGACTTTC
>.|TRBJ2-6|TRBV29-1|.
CSVVWAPSGANVLTF
TGCAGCGTTGTTTGGGCCCCCTCTGGGGCCAACGTCCTGACTTTC
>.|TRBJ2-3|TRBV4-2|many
CASSQSPAGLVADTQYF
TGTGCCAGCAGCCAATCCCCCGCGGGGTTGGTAGCAGATACGCAGTATTTT
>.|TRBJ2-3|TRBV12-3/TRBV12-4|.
CASSSSSPSTDTQYF
TGTGCCAGCAGTTCGAGCAGTCCTAGCACAGATACGCAGTATTTT
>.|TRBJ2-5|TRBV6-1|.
CASRAGGGTQYF
TGTGCCAGCCGGGCAGGAGGGGGGACCCAGTACTTC
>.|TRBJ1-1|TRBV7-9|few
CASTSLGWNTEAFF
TGTGCCAGCACCTCTCTGGGGTGGAACACTGAAGCTTTCTTT
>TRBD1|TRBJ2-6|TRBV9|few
CASSVAPGQAGSGANVLTF
TGTGCCAGCAGCGTAGCCCCGGGACAGGCCGGATCTGGGGCCAACGTCCTGACTTTC
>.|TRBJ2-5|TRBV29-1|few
CSVEPRAVAETQYF
TGCAGCGTTGAACCCAGGGCTGTGGCAGAGACCCAGTACTTC
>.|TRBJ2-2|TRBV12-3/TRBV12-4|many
CASSLAIRSGELFF
TGTGCCAGCAGTTTAGCGATACGATCCGGGGAGCTGTTTTTT
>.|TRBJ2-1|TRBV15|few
CATSREWAGSYNEQFF
TGTGCCACCAGCAGAGAATGGGCAGGCTCCTACAATGAGCAGTTCTTC
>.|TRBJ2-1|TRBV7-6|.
CASSLVAAGDEQFF
TGTGCCAGCAGCTTAGTCGCAGCTGGGGATGAGCAGTTCTTC
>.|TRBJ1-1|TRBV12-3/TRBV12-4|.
CASSLVPHTEAFF
TGTGCCAGCAGTTTAGTCCCCCACACTGAAGCTTTCTTT
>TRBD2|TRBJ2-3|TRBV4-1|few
CASSQLEIAGISTDTQYF
TGCGCCAGCAGCCAACTTGAGATAGCGGGGATCAGCACAGATACGCAGTATTTT
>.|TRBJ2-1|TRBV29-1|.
CSVQDGVNEQFF
TGCAGCGTCCAGGACGGGGTCAATGAGCAGTTCTTC
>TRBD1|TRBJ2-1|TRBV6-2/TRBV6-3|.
CASSRGQYNEQFF
TGTGCCAGCAGCCGGGGACAGTACAATGAGCAGTTCTTC
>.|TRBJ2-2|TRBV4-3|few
CASSPSAVGTGELFF
TGCGCCAGCAGCCCATCAGCGGTGGGCACCGGGGAGCTGTTTTTT
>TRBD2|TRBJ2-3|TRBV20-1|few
CSARVASGSTDTQYF
TGCAGTGCTAGAGTGGCTAGCGGCAGCACAGATACGCAGTATTTT
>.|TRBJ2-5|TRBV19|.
CASSILGREQETQYF
TGTGCCAGTAGTATCCTCGGACGGGAACAAGAGACCCAGTACTTC
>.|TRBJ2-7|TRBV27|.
CASSLSLDSITYEQYF
TGTGCCAGCAGTTTATCTCTCGACAGCATCACCTACGAGCAGTACTTC
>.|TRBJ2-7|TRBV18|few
CASSPKGRVYEQYF
TGTGCCAGCTCACCTAAGGGTCGGGTCTACGAGCAGTACTTC
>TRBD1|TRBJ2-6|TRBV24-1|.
CATSDPGQRSGANVLTF
TGTGCCACCAGTGACCCGGGACAGAGATCTGGGGCCAACGTCCTGACTTTC
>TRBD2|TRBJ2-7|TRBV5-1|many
CASSLPGTSVEQYF
TGCGCCAGCAGCCTCCCCGGGACTAGCGTCGAGCAGTACTTC
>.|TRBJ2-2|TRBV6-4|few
CASSDRIDTGELFF
TGTGCCAGCAGTGACCGGATAGACACCGGGGAGCTGTTTTTT
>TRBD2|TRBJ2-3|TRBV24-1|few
CATSTGLVRDTQYF
TGTGCCACCAGTACGGGACTAGTAAGAGATACGCAGTATTTT
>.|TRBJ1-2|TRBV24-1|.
CATSKGYYGYTF
TGTGCCACCTCTAAAGGATACTATGGCTACACCTTC
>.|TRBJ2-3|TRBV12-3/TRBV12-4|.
CASSGAVSDTQYF
TGTGCCAGCTCGGGAGCAGTATCAGATACGCAGTATTTT
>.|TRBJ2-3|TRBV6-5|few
CASRSTGTGSTDTQYF
TGTGCCAGCAGGTCTACCGGGACGGGGAGCACAGATACGCAGTATTTT
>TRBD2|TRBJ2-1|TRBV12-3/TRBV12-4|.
CASSLTSGNSYNEQFF
TGTGCCAGCAGTTTAACTAGCGGGAACTCCTACAATGAGCAGTTCTTC
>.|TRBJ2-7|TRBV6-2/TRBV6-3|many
CASSATYEQYF
TGTGCCAGCAGTGCGACCTACGAGCAGTACTTC
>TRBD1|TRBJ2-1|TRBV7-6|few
CASSLARDRVYNEQFF
TGTGCCAGCAGCTTAGCAAGGGACAGGGTTTACAATGAGCAGTTCTTC
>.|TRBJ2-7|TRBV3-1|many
CASSQEVAGFFSAEQYF
TGTGCCAGCAGCCAAGAGGTCGCAGGGTTCTTTTCGGCCGAGCAGTACTTC
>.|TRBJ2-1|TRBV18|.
CASSPPSQGYYEQFF
TGTGCCAGCTCCCCTCCGTCCCAGGGATACTATGAGCAGTTCTTC
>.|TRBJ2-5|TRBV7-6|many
CASSLAYRSQETQYF
TGTGCCAGCAGCTTAGCGTATAGGTCCCAAGAGACCCAGTACTTC
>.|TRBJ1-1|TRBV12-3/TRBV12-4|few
CASSWAGETEAFF
TGTGCCAGCAGTTGGGCAGGGGAAACTGAAGCTTTCTTT